These 28 T cell receptor beta chains were all obtained from the same sample, sequenced in a study of blood T cell repertoires in COVID-19. TCRdb's table, derived via immunoSEQ multiplex PCR, lists solely in-frame clones and lacks some. Found here are just over 300,000 clones, 70% to 90% of them singletons; the top ten hold 2.2%. The specimen was PBMCs or T cells enriched from blood (not recorded which). The receptor source for this set is a young man who had recovered from COVID-19.

This clone was recorded only once. This sequence joins TRBV5-1 and TRBJ1-2; weak D call: TRBD1 (5 bases). The CDR3 contains 12 residues. V was shortened by 5 bases and J by 6 bases, with 11 bases between the two germline ends. In germline, CDR1 is SGHRS, CDR2 YFSETQ. The chain's CDR3 is CASRETTDGYTF. Written as DNA, the CDR3 is TGCGCCAGCAGGGAGACGACAGATGGCTACACCTTC.

The chain joins TRBV4-1 to TRBJ2-7; tentatively, D is TRBD1 (6 bases). Germline V gene sequence: CDR1 MGHRA, CDR2 YSYEKL. This CDR3 contains 13 residues. V was shortened by 3 bases and J by 3 bases, with 9 bases between the two germline ends. The CDR3 DNA follows: TGCGCCAGCAGCCAGCAACAGGGCTACGAGCAGTACTTC. It codes for CASSQQQGYEQYF.

The chain carries TRBV7-8 and TRBJ1-3, with 8 bases fitting TRBD1. Germline assignment: CDR1 SGHVS and CDR2 FQNEAQ. The CDR3 is made up of 16 amino acids. V gave up 2 bases and J gave up 4 bases; unmatched junction bases: 7. The CDR3: CASSLTPRTGGNTIYF. CDR3 coding DNA: TGTGCCAGCAGCTTAACCCCACGGACAGGGGGAAACACCATATATTTT.

The V gene is TRBV29-1, the J gene TRBJ2-1; tentatively, D is TRBD2 (5 bases). V lost 7 bases, J lost 8 bases, and 21 bases lay in between. The CDR3 is made up of 14 amino acids. Per the germline V gene, CDR1 is SQVTM and CDR2 is ANQGSEA. CDR3 DNA sequence: TGCAGCGCACGCGGGCCCCTTTGGAAGGATGAGCAGTTCTTC. Translating it yields CSARGPLWKDEQFF.

V gene TRBV18 combines with J gene TRBJ2-5, with TRBD1 as a possible D gene (5 bases). The CDR3 is made up of 14 amino acids. Germline CDR1 KGHSH, CDR2 LQKENI. Trimming left V 3 bases short and J 5 bases short, with 13 bases between. CDR3 bases: TGTGCCAGCTCACCGGGCAGACAGTTGGAGACCCAGTACTTC. Translating it yields CASSPGRQLETQYF.

The chain uses TRBV10-2 and TRBJ1-4; TRBD1 matches at 10 bases. The length of the CDR3 is 15 residues. In germline, CDR1 is WSHSY, CDR2 SAAADI. J was trimmed by 6 bases and V by 5 bases; bases with no gene match: 6. CDR3 in DNA: TGCGCCAGCAGTAACCGGGACAGGGGTGATGAAAAACTGTTTTTT. Translating gives CASSNRDRGDEKLFF.

This chain links TRBV6-1 with TRBJ1-5; D unclear. The CDR3 has 14 residues. CDR1 is MNHNS, CDR2 SASEGT, per germline. V dropped 2 bases and J dropped 4 bases, with 9 bases sitting between them. The CDR3 coding sequence is TGTGCCAGCAGTGAATTACTGTGGAATCAGCCCCAGCATTTT. As protein: CASSELLWNQPQHF.

The rearrangement joins TRBV9 to TRBJ2-3, with 8 bases lining up with TRBD1. The V and J ends lost 0 bases and 3 bases, in that order; junction bases with no gene match: 12. The CDR3 extends over 18 amino acids. Germline V gene data show CDR1 as SGDLS and CDR2 as YYNGEE. DNA for the CDR3: TGTGCCAGCAGCGTAGGGTCCACCAGGGGGCGAGGGACAGATACGCAGTATTTT. Translating gives CASSVGSTRGRGTDTQYF.

This sequence joins TRBV4-1 and TRBJ2-7; 13 bases are a match to TRBD2. From germline, CDR1 is MGHRA and CDR2 YSYEKL. V lost 4 bases and J lost 2; bases outside the gene matches: 5. This CDR3 contains 16 residues. The CDR3 DNA reads TGCGCCAGCAGCCGACAACTAGCGGGGGGGACCTACGAGCAGTACTTC. Translating it yields CASSRQLAGGTYEQYF.

The genes are TRBV9 and TRBJ2-3, with 9 bases fitting TRBD1. The CDR3 loop spans 15 amino acids. The junction had 6 bases not matched to a gene; V was cut back by 3 bases and J by 4 bases. The V gene's germline CDR1 is SGDLS and CDR2 YYNGEE. The CDR3 region has the DNA TGTGCCAGCAGCGCAACAGGGGGCACCGCAGATACGCAGTATTTT. This codes for CASSATGGTADTQYF.

This sequence joins TRBV10-3 and TRBJ1-4, with 10 bases fitting TRBD1. The V and J ends lost 6 bases and 6 bases, in that order; junction bases with no gene match: 10. Germline V CDR1 and CDR2: ENHRY, SYGVKD. The CDR3 extends over 16 amino acids. The DNA of the CDR3 is TGTGCCATCAGAGACCCAACCGGGACAGGGGATGAAAAACTGTTTTTT. Its translation: CAIRDPTGTGDEKLFF.

This chain uses TRBV21-1 with TRBJ1-1. TRBV21-1 is a pseudogene locus. The CDR3 extends over 17 amino acids. This CDR3 is CASSKYLRDFPNTEAFF. The CDR3 coding sequence is TGTGCCAGCAGCAAATATTTACGGGACTTTCCGAACACTGAAGCTTTCTTT.

This chain joins TRBV5-1 and TRBJ1-2; 7 bases fit TRBD1. Germline V gene lookup returns CDR1 SGHRS and CDR2 YFSETQ. This CDR3 spans 12 amino acids. The V segment lost 4 bases and the J segment 8 bases; nucleotides outside the gene matches: 5. In DNA form, the CDR3 reads TGCGCCAGCAGCGGGACAGTCGGCGGCTACACCTTC. Its translation: CASSGTVGGYTF.

The chain combines TRBV24-1 with TRBJ2-5, with TRBD1 as a possible D gene (6 bases). The CDR3 consists of 15 residues. Germline V CDR1 and CDR2: KGHDR, SFDVKD. Trimming removed 5 bases at V and 3 bases at J, with 15 bases between. The CDR3 coding sequence is TGTGCCACCAGTGCCCAGGGGAACAGCAAAGAGACCCAGTACTTC. Protein product: CATSAQGNSKETQYF.

V usage is TRBV10-1 and J usage is TRBJ2-3; TRBD2 matches 11 bases. Trimming cost V 7 bases and J 2 bases; bases outside gene matches: 2. Germline CDR1 is WNHNN and CDR2 is SYGVQD (reference sequence). The CDR3 loop spans 14 amino acids. The CDR3 region is CASKGLADTDTQYF. The CDR3 DNA reads as TGCGCCAGCAAGGGACTAGCGGACACAGATACGCAGTATTTT.

A word on this clone: Other DNA variants within this sample encode the same CDR3. The CDR3 reads CASSPQGYEQYF. CDR3 coding DNA: TGTGCCAGTAGTCCCCAGGGGTACGAGCAGTACTTC. The chain joins TRBV19 to TRBJ2-7; TRBD1 might be the D (6 bases). Germline CDR1 and CDR2: LNHDA and SQIVND (reference sequence). The CDR3 is 12 residues long. Trimming cost V 5 bases and J 4 bases, with 9 bases left between them. Supplemented by reference TRBV19 and TRBJ2-7, the full variable domain reads DGGITQSPKYLFRKEGQNVTLSCEQNLNHDAMYWYRQDPGQGLRLIYYSQIVNDFQKGDIAEGYSVSREKKESFPLTVTSAQKNPTAFYLCASSPQGYEQYFGPGTRLTVT.

This chain links TRBV6-5 with TRBJ1-5, with TRBD1 matching over 9 bases. Trimming removed 5 bases from V and 1 base from J; junction bases left unmatched: 3. CDR1 and CDR2 from the germline V gene are MNHEY and SVGAGI. The CDR3 totals 15 residues. CDR3 DNA: TGTGCCAGCAGTCAACAGGGGGCGAGCAATCAGCCCCAGCATTTT. Translated, it gives CASSQQGASNQPQHF.

The V call is TRBV5-1, the J call TRBJ1-1, with D tentatively TRBD1 (6 bases). V was clipped by 0 bases and J by 3 bases, with 9 bases between them. Germline V gene data show CDR1 as SGHRS and CDR2 as YFSETQ. The CDR3 length is 14 residues. The CDR3 sequence: CASSLAEGDTEAFF. The CDR3 DNA follows: TGCGCCAGCAGCTTGGCTGAGGGGGACACTGAAGCTTTCTTT.

Ten or more counts support this clone. The J gene is TRBJ2-3, the V gene TRBV5-5; the match to TRBD2 covers 10 bases. CDR3 size: 15 residues. V shed 4 bases, J shed 8 bases, and the junction held 10 bases outside the gene matches. Germline V gene lookup returns CDR1 SGHKS and CDR2 YYEKEE (reference sequence). The CDR3 bases are TGTGCCAGCAGCACCTTAGCGGGGGGCCCGTCTACGCAGTATTTT. It specifies CASSTLAGGPSTQYF.

This clone came up a few times. The chain employs TRBV11-2 and TRBJ2-7; 8 nucleotides align to TRBD1. The CDR3 runs to 15 residues. Trimming at V came to 5 bases and at J to 1 base, leaving 7 bases not matched to a gene. CDR1 and CDR2 from the germline V gene are SGHAT and FQNNGV. In nucleotides, the CDR3 is TGTGCCAGCAGCAAAGGACAGGGAAGGTCCTACGAGCAGTACTTC. Translating gives CASSKGQGRSYEQYF.

CDR3 amino acids: CASSGGFGANVLTF. In DNA form, the CDR3 reads TGTGCCAGTAGTGGAGGCTTTGGGGCCAACGTCCTGACTTTC. The chain recombines TRBV19 with TRBJ2-6, with TRBD2 as a possible D gene (5 bases). The V end lost 5 bases, the J end lost 3 bases, and 8 bases lay between the germline ends. This CDR3 region has 14 residues. From germline, CDR1 is LNHDA and CDR2 SQIVND (reference sequence).

The rearrangement links TRBV7-6 to TRBJ1-3; D not certain. The CDR3 contains 16 residues. Germline CDR1 and CDR2: SGHVS and FNYEAQ. Trimming took 5 bases from V and 0 from J, leaving 14 bases between them. CDR3 protein: CASSPRPASSGNTIYF. CDR3 sequence (DNA): TGTGCCAGCAGCCCGAGACCGGCTAGCTCTGGAAACACCATATATTTT.

V and J are TRBV9 and TRBJ2-7; TRBD1 is a possible D gene (5 bases). CDR1 SGDLS and CDR2 YYNGEE come from the germline V gene. Trimming removed 0 bases from V and 6 bases from J, with 13 bases in between. The CDR3 loop spans 14 amino acids. CDR3 region: CASSVVQDTGEQYF. The DNA for the CDR3 is TGTGCCAGCAGCGTAGTACAGGACACTGGCGAGCAGTACTTC.

This clone appeared once. The J gene is TRBJ2-1, the V gene TRBV30; tentative D call: TRBD1 (5 bases). The CDR3 covers 14 residues. The ends were cut back, 0 bases at V and 8 bases at J, with 14 bases in the middle. The germline V gene has CDR1 GTSNPN and CDR2 SVGIG (reference sequence). Here the CDR3 reads CAWSVKAGYDEQFF. The CDR3 DNA reads as TGTGCCTGGAGTGTAAAGGCAGGGTACGATGAGCAGTTCTTC.

The chain employs TRBV5-1 and TRBJ2-7; perhaps TRBD1 as D (6 bases). Per germline, CDR1 SGHRS and CDR2 YFSETQ. Trimming took off 0 bases at V and 7 bases at J, with 17 bases between the two ends. The CDR3 consists of 15 residues. CDR3 loop: CASSLVAGETREQYF. For the CDR3, the DNA is TGCGCCAGCAGCTTGGTGGCAGGGGAAACGCGAGAGCAGTACTTC.

This chain links TRBV5-5 with TRBJ1-1, with D possibly TRBD1 on 6 matching bases. Per the germline V gene, CDR1 is SGHKS and CDR2 is YYEKEE (reference sequence). The CDR3 is 14 amino acids. Trimming removed 4 bases at V and 9 bases at J, with 19 bases between. CDR3 sequence reads: CASSTWTVGRQAFF. As DNA, the CDR3 is TGTGCCAGCAGCACCTGGACAGTTGGGAGACAAGCTTTCTTT.

J is TRBJ1-4 and V is TRBV7-9, with D possibly matching TRBD1 (6 bases). With 0 bases removed from V and 14 bases from J, the gap between germline ends came to 13 bases. The CDR3 covers 13 residues. Germline loops: CDR1 SEHNR, CDR2 FQNEAQ (reference sequence). The CDR3 bases are TGTGCCAGCAGCTTAGCCGGTAACAGGGCCCTGTTTTTT. It yields the protein CASSLAGNRALFF.

The chain couples TRBV21-1 to TRBJ1-5. TRBV21-1 is an annotated pseudogene. The CDR3 extends over 11 amino acids. Written as DNA, the CDR3 is TGTGCCACCCGGGGAAATCAGCCCCAGCATTTT. Residues: CATRGNQPQHF.